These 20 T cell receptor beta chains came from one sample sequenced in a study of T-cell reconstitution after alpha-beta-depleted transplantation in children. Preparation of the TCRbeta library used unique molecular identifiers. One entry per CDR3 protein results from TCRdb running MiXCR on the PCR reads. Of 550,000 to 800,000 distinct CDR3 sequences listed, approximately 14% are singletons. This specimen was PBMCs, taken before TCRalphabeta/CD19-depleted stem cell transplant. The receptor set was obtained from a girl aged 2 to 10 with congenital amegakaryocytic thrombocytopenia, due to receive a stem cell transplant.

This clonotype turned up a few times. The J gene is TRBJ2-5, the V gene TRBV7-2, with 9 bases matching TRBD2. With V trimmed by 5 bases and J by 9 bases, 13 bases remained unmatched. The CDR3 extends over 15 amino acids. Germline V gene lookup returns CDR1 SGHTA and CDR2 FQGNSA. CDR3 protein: CASSVREGPLVPQYF. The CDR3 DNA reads TGTGCCAGCAGCGTGCGGGAGGGCCCTTTGGTGCCCCAGTACTTC.

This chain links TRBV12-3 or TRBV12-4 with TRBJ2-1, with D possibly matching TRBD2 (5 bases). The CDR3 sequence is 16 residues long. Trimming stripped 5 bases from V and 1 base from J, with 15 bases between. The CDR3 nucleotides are TGTGCCAGCAGTGGGAGAGCGGTTGCTTCCTACAATGAGCAGTTCTTC. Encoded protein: CASSGRAVASYNEQFF.

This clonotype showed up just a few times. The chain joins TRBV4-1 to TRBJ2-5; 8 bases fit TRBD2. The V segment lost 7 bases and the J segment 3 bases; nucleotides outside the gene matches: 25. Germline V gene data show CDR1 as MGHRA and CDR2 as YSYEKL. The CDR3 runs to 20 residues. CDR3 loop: CASIPPTDAFPPGLEETQYF. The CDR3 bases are TGCGCCAGCATCCCCCCGACAGACGCTTTTCCTCCGGGACTAGAAGAGACCCAGTACTTC.

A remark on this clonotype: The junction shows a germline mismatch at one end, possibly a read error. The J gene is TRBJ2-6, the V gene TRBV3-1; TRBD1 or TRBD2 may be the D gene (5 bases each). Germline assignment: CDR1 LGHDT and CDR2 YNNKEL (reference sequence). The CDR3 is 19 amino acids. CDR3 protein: CASSKEGTRALSGANVLTF. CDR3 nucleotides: TGTGCCAGCAGCAAAGAGGGGACCAGGGCCCTCTCTGGGGCCAACGTCCTGACTTTC.

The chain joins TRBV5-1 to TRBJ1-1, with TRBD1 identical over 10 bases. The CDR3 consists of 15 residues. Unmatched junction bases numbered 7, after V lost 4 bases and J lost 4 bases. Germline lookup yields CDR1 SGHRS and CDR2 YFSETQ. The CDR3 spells CASSAGQGLLTEAFF. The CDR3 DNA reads TGCGCCAGCAGCGCGGGACAGGGGTTGCTCACTGAAGCTTTCTTT.

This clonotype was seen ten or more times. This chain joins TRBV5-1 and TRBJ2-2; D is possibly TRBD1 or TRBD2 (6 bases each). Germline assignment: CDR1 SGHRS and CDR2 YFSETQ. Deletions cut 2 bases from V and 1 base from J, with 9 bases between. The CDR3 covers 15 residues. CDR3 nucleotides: TGCGCCAGCAGCTTCGGAGGGGGGAACACCGGGGAGCTGTTTTTT. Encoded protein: CASSFGGGNTGELFF.

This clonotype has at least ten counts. This CDR3 reads CSVDSQPPVAQYF. CDR3 sequence (DNA): TGCAGCGTTGACTCACAGCCCCCGGTGGCCCAGTACTTC. The rearrangement uses TRBV29-1 and TRBJ2-5; D is ambiguous. Trimming cost V 3 bases and J 9 bases, with 17 bases left between them. The CDR3 totals 13 residues. The V gene's germline CDR1 is SQVTM and CDR2 ANQGSEA.

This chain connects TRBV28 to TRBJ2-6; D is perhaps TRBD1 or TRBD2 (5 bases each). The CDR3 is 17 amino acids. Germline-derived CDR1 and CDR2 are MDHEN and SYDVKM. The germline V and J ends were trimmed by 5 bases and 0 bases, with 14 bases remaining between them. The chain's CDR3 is CASSVPGPDSGANVLTF. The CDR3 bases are TGTGCCAGCAGTGTCCCGGGACCGGACTCTGGGGCCAACGTCCTGACTTTC. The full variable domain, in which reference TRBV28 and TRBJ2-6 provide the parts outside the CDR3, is DVKVTQSSRYLVKRTGEKVFLECVQDMDHENMFWYRQDPGLGLRLIYFSYDVKMKEKGDIPEGYSVSREKKERFSLILESASTNQTSMYLCASSVPGPDSGANVLTFGAGSRLTVL.

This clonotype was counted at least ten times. CDR3 sequence reads: CASSITGTRGLGEQFF. For the CDR3, the DNA is TGCGCCAGCAGCATCACCGGGACTAGGGGTTTGGGCGAGCAGTTCTTC. The chain recombines TRBV5-1 with TRBJ2-1; 8 positions agree with TRBD2. CDR1 SGHRS and CDR2 YFSETQ come from the germline V gene. The length of the CDR3 is 16 residues. Trimming removed 4 bases from V and 10 bases from J; junction bases left unmatched: 16.

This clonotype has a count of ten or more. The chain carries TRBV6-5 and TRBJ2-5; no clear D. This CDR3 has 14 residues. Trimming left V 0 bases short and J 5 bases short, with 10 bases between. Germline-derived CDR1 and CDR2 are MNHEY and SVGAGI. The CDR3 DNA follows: TGTGCCAGCAGTTACTCGAAGGTTGGGGAGACCCAGTACTTC. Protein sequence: CASSYSKVGETQYF.

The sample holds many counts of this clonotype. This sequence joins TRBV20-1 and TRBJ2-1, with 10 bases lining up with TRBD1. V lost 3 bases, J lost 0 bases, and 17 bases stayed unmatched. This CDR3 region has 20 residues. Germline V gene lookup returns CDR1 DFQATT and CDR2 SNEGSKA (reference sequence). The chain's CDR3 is CSASDPWTGGFPYSYNEQFF. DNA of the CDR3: TGCAGTGCTAGCGACCCGTGGACAGGGGGATTCCCCTACTCCTACAATGAGCAGTTCTTC.

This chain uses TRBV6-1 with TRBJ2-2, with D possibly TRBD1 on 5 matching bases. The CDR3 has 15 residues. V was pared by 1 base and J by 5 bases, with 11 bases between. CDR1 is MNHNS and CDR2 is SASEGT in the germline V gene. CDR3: CASSEVGARTGELFF. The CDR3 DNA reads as TGTGCCAGCAGTGAAGTTGGGGCGAGGACCGGGGAGCTGTTTTTT.

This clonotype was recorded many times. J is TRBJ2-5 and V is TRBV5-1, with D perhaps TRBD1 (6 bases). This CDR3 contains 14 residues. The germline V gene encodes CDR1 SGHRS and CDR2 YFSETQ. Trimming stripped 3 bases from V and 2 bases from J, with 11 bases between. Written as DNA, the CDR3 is TGCGCCAGCAGCTCGAAGGACAGTCAAGAGACCCAGTACTTC. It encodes CASSSKDSQETQYF.

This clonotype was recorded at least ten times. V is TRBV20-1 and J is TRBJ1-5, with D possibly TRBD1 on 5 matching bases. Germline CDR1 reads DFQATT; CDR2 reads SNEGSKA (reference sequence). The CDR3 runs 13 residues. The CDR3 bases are TGCAGCGCAGCCTTAGGGAGGGGTCAGCCCCAGCATTTT. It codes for CSAALGRGQPQHF.

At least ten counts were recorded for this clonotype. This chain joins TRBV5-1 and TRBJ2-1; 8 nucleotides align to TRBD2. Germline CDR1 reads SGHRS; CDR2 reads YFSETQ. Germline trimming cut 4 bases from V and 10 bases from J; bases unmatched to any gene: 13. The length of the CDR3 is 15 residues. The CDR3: CASSVGPTGTREQFF. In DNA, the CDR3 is TGCGCCAGCAGCGTCGGACCGACTGGGACTAGGGAGCAGTTCTTC.

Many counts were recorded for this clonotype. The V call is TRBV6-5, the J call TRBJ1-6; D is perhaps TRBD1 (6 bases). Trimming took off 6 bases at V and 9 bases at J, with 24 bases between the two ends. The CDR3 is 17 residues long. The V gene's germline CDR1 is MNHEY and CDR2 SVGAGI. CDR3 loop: CASSLLSNRERASPLHF. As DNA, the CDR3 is TGTGCCAGCAGCCTCCTATCTAACAGGGAGAGGGCTTCACCCCTCCACTTT.

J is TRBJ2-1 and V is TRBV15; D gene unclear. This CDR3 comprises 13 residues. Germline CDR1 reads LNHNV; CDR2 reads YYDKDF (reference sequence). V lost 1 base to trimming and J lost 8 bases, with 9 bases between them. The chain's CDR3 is CATSRGDSHEQFF. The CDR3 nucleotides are TGTGCCACCAGCAGAGGCGATAGCCATGAGCAGTTCTTC. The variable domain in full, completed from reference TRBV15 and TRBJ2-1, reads DAMVIQNPRYQVTQFGKPVTLSCSQTLNHNVMYWYQQKSSQAPKLLFHYYDKDFNNEADTPDNFQSRRPNTSFCFLDIRSPGLGDTAMYLCATSRGDSHEQFFGPGTRLTVL.

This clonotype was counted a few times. CDR3 in DNA: TGTGCCAGCAGCCTAGGGACAGGGGGCGGCCCAGATACGCAGTATTTT. Amino acid sequence: CASSLGTGGGPDTQYF. The V and J genes are TRBV11-2 and TRBJ2-3, with 12 bases lining up with TRBD1. Trimming took 5 bases from V and 4 from J; bases not matched to a gene: 7. Germline V CDR1 and CDR2: SGHAT, FQNNGV. The CDR3 length is 16 residues.

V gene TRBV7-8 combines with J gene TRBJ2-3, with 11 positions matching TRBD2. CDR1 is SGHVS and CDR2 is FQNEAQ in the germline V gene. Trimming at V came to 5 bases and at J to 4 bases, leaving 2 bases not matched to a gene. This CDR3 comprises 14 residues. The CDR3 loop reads CASSGSGRADTQYF. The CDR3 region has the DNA TGTGCCAGCAGCGGTAGCGGGAGGGCAGATACGCAGTATTTT.

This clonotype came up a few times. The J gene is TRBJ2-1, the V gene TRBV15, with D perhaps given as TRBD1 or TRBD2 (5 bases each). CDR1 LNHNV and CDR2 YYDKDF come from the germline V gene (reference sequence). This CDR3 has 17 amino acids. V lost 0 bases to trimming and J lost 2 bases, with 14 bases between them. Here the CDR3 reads CATSRDLGDPTYNEQFF. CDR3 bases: TGTGCCACCAGCAGAGATCTTGGGGACCCGACCTACAATGAGCAGTTCTTC.